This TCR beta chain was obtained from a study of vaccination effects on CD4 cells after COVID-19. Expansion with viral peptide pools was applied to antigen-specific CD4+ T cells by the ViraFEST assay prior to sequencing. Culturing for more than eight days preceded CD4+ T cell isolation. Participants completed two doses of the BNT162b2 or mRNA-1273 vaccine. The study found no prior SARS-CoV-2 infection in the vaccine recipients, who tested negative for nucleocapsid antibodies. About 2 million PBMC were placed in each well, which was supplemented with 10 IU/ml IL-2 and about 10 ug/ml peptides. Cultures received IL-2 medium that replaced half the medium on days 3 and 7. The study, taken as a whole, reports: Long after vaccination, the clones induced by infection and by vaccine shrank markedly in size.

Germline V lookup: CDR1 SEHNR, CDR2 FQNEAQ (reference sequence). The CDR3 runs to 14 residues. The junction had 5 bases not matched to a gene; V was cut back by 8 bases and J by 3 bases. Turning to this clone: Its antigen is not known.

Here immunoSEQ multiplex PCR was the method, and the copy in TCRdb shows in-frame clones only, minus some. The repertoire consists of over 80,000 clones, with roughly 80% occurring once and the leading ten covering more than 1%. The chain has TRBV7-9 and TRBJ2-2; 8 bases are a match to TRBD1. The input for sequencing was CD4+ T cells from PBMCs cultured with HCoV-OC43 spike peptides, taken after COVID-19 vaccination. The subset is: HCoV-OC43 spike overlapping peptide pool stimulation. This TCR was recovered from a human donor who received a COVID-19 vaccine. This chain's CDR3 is CASAGGWDTGELFF. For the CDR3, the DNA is TGTGCCAGCGCAGGGGGCTGGGACACCGGGGAGCTGTTTTTT. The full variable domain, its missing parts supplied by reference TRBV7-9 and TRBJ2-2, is DTGVSQNPRHKITKRGQNVTFRCDPISEHNRLYWYRQTLGQGPEFLTYFQNEAQLEKSRLLSDRFSAERPKGSFSTLEIQRTEQGDSAMYLCASAGGWDTGELFFGEGSRLTVL.